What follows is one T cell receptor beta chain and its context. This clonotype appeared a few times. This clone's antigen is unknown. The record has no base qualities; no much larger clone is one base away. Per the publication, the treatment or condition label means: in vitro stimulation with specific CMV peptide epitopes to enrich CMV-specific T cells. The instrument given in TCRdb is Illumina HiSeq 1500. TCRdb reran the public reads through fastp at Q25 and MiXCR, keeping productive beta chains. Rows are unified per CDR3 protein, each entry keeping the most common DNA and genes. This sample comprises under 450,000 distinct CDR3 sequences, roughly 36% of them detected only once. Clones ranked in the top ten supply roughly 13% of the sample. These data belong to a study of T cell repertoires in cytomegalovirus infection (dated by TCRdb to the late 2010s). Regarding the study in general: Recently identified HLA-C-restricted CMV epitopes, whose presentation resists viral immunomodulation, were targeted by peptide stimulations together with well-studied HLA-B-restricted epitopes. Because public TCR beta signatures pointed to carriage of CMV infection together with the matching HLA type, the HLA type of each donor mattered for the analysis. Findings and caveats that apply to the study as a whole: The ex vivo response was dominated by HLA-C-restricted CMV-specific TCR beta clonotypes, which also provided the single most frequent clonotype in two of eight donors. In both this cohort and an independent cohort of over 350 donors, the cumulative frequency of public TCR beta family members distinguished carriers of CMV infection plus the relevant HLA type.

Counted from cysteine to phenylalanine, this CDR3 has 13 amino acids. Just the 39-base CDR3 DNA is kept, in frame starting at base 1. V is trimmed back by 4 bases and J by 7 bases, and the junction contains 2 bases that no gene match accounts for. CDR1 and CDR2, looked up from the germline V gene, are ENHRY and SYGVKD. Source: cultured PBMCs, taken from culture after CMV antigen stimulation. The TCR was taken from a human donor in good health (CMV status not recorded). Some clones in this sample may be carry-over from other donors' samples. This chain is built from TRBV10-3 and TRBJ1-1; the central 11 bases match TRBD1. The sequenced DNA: TGTGCCATCAGTGGGACAGGGGGCGTTGAAGCTTTCTTT. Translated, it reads CAISGTGGVEAFF.